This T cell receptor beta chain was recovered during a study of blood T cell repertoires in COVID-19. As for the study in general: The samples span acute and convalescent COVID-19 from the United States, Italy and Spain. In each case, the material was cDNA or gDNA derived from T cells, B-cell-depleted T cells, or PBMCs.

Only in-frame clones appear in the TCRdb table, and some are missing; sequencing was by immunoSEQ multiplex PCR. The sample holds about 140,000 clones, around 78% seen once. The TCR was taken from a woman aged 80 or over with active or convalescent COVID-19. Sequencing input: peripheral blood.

The CDR3 loop is CASSILGGRGNEKLFF. The CDR3 nucleotides are TGTGCCAGTAGTATACTCGGTGGCAGGGGGAATGAAAAACTGTTTTTT. The V gene is TRBV19, the J gene TRBJ1-4; 7 bases are shared with TRBD1. The CDR3 length is 16 residues. V was clipped by 2 bases and J by 5 bases; unmatched bases: 8. From germline, CDR1 is LNHDA and CDR2 SQIVND (reference sequence).